These T cell receptor beta chains were read from a single sample in a study of cytomegalovirus exposure and HLA in healthy donors. Method: immunoSEQ multiplex PCR; TCRdb's copy keeps in-frame clones and lacks some. In the table there are more than 95,000 clones, around 94% of which are singletons. Specimen: PBMCs. The receptors originated from a woman aged 18 to 35 in good health and CMV-seronegative. Both conserved end residues are part of each CDR3. Each record gives: V gene, D gene, clone size, J gene, CDR3 protein. The D gene is left open where the match is weak. Clone size appears in some rows only: once, few, many, or a class for an expanded clone.

>TRBV4-2|.|.|TRBJ1-3
CASSHGWGGEGGNTIYF
>TRBV19|TRBD2|.|TRBJ2-2
CASSLGLAGGTGELFF
>TRBV11-2|.|.|TRBJ2-7
CASSHPEARGYEQYF
>TRBV27|TRBD2|.|TRBJ2-1
CASSLMAGAYNEQFF
>TRBV13|.|.|TRBJ2-3
CASSLVGWVSLGEYGTDTQYF
>TRBV6-5|TRBD1|.|TRBJ1-5
CASRGQTGSWPQHF
>TRBV7-6|.|.|TRBJ2-3
CASSLGGGAVDTQYF
>TRBV9|.|.|TRBJ1-2
CASTRLPQEEYGYTF
>TRBV27|TRBD1|.|TRBJ2-7
CASSSTGASSYEQYF
>TRBV18|TRBD1|.|TRBJ1-5
CASSPSDRVNQPQHF
>TRBV9|TRBD2|.|TRBJ2-1
CASSVEVGTSGFDEQFF
>TRBV5-1|TRBD1|.|TRBJ2-7
CASSTGQASYEQYF
>TRBV28|.|.|TRBJ2-1
CASSLPPTYNEQFF
>TRBV28|TRBD1|.|TRBJ2-1
CASSTRDRVENEQFF
>TRBV27|TRBD1|once|TRBJ1-2
CASSLIGTGANGYTF
>TRBV2|.|.|TRBJ2-1
CASSGQESYNEQFF
>TRBV7-3|TRBD1|.|TRBJ2-7
CASSPRTGSEQYF
>TRBV5-1|TRBD1|.|TRBJ1-2
CASSPRQGNYGYTF
>TRBV5-1|TRBD1|.|TRBJ1-4
CASSPGTGDEKLFF
>TRBV2|.|.|TRBJ2-7
CASSEISGYEQYF
>TRBV18|TRBD1|.|TRBJ2-7
CASWTGNEAYEQYF
>TRBV4-1|.|.|TRBJ1-3
CASSQDFPGGTGNTIYF
>TRBV4-1|.|.|TRBJ2-7
CASSQEESLKIYEQYF
>TRBV2|.|.|TRBJ2-1
CASSVGQGSHNEQFF
>TRBV28|.|.|TRBJ1-2
CASTPGSGRVNPLGYTF
>TRBV5-1|.|.|TRBJ1-1
CASSDPRGTEAFF
>TRBV2|TRBD1|.|TRBJ1-1
CASKGQANTEAFF
>TRBV6-5|.|.|TRBJ2-6
CASSPGRANVLTF
>TRBV7-9|.|.|TRBJ2-5
CASAGSEEGETQYF
>TRBV5-1|TRBD2|.|TRBJ2-7
CASSLGGTNSYEQYF
>TRBV9|TRBD2|.|TRBJ2-1
CASSGTSPYNEQFF
>TRBV15|.|once|TRBJ2-5
CATSRARSTGTQYF
>TRBV10-2|TRBD2|.|TRBJ2-5
CASSEPPGGGDRETQYF
>TRBV19|TRBD1|.|TRBJ2-3
CASSRGQIRTDTQYF
>TRBV6-5|.|.|TRBJ1-2
CASSYSTASAYGYTF
>TRBV4-1|.|.|TRBJ1-5
CASSQVVGGTEQPQHF
>TRBV6-5|.|.|TRBJ2-4
CATRGSGNIQYF
>TRBV6-1|.|.|TRBJ2-4
CASSEFPGRQNIQYF
>TRBV11-2|.|.|TRBJ2-7
CASSWEGGAYEQYF
>TRBV4-2|.|.|TRBJ2-7
CASSQDRRENEQYF
>TRBV9|TRBD2|.|TRBJ2-5
CASSVGGRGSQETQYF
>TRBV15|.|.|TRBJ1-3
CATSRGGYGNTIYF
>TRBV19|.|.|TRBJ1-1
CASSNPWAGNTEAFF
>TRBV28|TRBD1|.|TRBJ2-5
CASTSGLRTGETQYF
>TRBV7-2|.|once|TRBJ1-3
CASSTTSGNTIYF
>TRBV5-8|TRBD2|.|TRBJ2-7
CASSLAAGVSYEQYF
>TRBV2|.|.|TRBJ2-7
CASSEESQGGYEQYF
>TRBV9|.|.|TRBJ1-5
CASSLGDQPQHF